This T cell receptor beta chain was retrieved from a study of blood T cell repertoires in COVID-19. For the study at large: Both acute and convalescent COVID-19 samples were obtained from the United States, Italy and Spain. In each case, the material was cDNA or gDNA derived from T cells, B-cell-depleted T cells, or PBMCs.

The CDR3 spans 16 residues. Germline V gives CDR1 MDHEN, CDR2 SYDVKM. V was trimmed by 3 bases and J by 1 base, leaving 15 bases between them. Under the authors' procedure: Amplifying reference gene primers gave estimates of nucleated cell counts. Only in-frame clones appear in the TCRdb table, and some are missing; sequencing was by immunoSEQ multiplex PCR. V and J calls and clone size come straight from that table; D and trimming were deduced from the DNA. The profile covers around 83,000 clones, with 85% to 90% appearing a single time and about 15% taken by the ten largest. Only one count was recorded for this clone.

Sequenced material: peripheral blood. This TCR came from a woman in her 70s with acute or convalescent COVID-19. This rearrangement joins TRBV28 to TRBJ1-2; D possibly corresponds to TRBD1 (6 bases). The CDR3 coding sequence is TGTGCCAGCAGTTTCTTACAGGGTTCGTTTAACTATGGCTACACCTTC. Its protein is CASSFLQGSFNYGYTF.